The 25 T cell receptor beta chains presented below share a single source sample, sequenced in a study of blood T cells in healthy people across ages. Then a second PCR, running about 7 to 11 cycles, was carried out with a sample-barcoded 5' primer and a J-beta primer mix. TCRdb re-called the 5' RACE reads through MiXCR, storing one row per CDR3 protein. The sample has roughly 1.4 million distinct CDR3 sequences; approximately 59% are singletons. Material: blood. The receptors come from a man aged 18 to 30 in good health.

The rearrangement links TRBV7-2 to TRBJ2-7; D gene unclear. Trimming pared 1 base from V and 6 bases from J, leaving 10 bases between. CDR1 is SGHTA, CDR2 FQGNSA, per germline. The CDR3 contains 13 residues. The CDR3 region has the DNA TGTGCCAGCAGCTTAGATATACGCGCCGAGCAGTACTTC. Translation: CASSLDIRAEQYF.

This chain links TRBV27 with TRBJ1-4; a weak D match, TRBD1 (5 bases). The CDR3 runs 14 residues. CDR1 is MNHEY and CDR2 is SMNVEV in the germline V gene (reference sequence). V was trimmed by 5 bases and J by 5 bases, leaving 12 bases between them. CDR3 sequence reads: CASSVGTDNEKLFF. The CDR3 coding sequence is TGTGCCAGCAGTGTCGGGACGGACAATGAAAAACTGTTTTTT. Drawing the rest from reference TRBV27 and TRBJ1-4, the complete variable domain is EAQVTQNPRYLITVTGKKLTVTCSQNMNHEYMSWYRQDPGLGLRQIYYSMNVEVTDKGDVPEGYKVSRKEKRNFPLILESPSPNQTSLYFCASSVGTDNEKLFFGSGTQLSVL.

This CDR3 reads CASSLWRRLAGWYQETQYF. For the CDR3, the DNA is TGTGCCAGCAGCTTATGGAGGCGACTAGCGGGCTGGTACCAAGAGACCCAGTACTTC. The chain joins TRBV7-9 to TRBJ2-5; 10 bases are a match to TRBD2. This CDR3 has 19 amino acids. J lost 0 bases, V lost 2 bases, and 12 bases had no gene match. Germline-derived CDR1 and CDR2 are SEHNR and FQNEAQ (reference sequence).

This sequence joins TRBV7-2 and TRBJ2-2, with D tentatively TRBD1 (5 bases). V was clipped by 1 base and J by 4 bases, with 13 bases between them. CDR1 is SGHTA and CDR2 is FQGNSA in the germline V gene. The CDR3 runs 16 residues. CDR3: CASSLVVRVGTGELFF. CDR3 sequence (DNA): TGTGCCAGCAGCTTAGTTGTCAGGGTGGGCACCGGGGAGCTGTTTTTT.

V and J are TRBV20-1 and TRBJ1-1; D is unresolved. Looked up from germline, CDR1 is DFQATT and CDR2 is SNEGSKA (reference sequence). Trimming took 6 bases from V and 6 from J, leaving 14 bases between them. This CDR3 spans 12 amino acids. The CDR3 region is CSASGVRPEAFF. The CDR3 bases are TGCAGTGCCTCCGGAGTGAGGCCTGAAGCTTTCTTT.

J is TRBJ2-1 and V is TRBV4-2; D not certain. The ends were cut back, 1 base at V and 9 bases at J, with 10 bases in the middle. The CDR3 sequence is 13 residues long. Germline lookup yields CDR1 LGHNA and CDR2 YNFKEQ. CDR3 sequence: CASSQVDIPEQFF. The CDR3 DNA is TGTGCCAGCAGCCAAGTAGATATTCCTGAGCAGTTCTTC.

V usage is TRBV15 and J usage is TRBJ2-3, with D tentatively TRBD2 (6 bases). Germline V gives CDR1 LNHNV, CDR2 YYDKDF (reference sequence). The CDR3 has 14 amino acids. Deletions cut 5 bases from V and 4 bases from J, with 13 bases between. The CDR3 loop reads CATSASGRPDTQYF. CDR3 nucleotides: TGTGCCACCAGCGCTTCTGGGAGGCCAGATACGCAGTATTTT.

The chain recombines TRBV5-1 with TRBJ2-3, with TRBD1 identical over 9 bases. CDR1 and CDR2 from the germline V gene are SGHRS and YFSETQ. V lost 2 bases and J lost 5; bases outside the gene matches: 3. The CDR3 totals 14 residues. The CDR3 loop is CASSFTGGRDTQYF. CDR3 DNA sequence: TGCGCCAGCAGCTTCACAGGGGGCAGAGATACGCAGTATTTT.

The rearrangement uses TRBV11-2 and TRBJ2-7; D might be TRBD2 (6 bases). CDR1 is SGHAT and CDR2 is FQNNGV in the germline V gene. The CDR3 covers 13 residues. V lost 4 bases and J 5 bases, leaving 12 bases between the germline ends. In DNA, the CDR3 is TGTGCCAGCAGCTCGGACTATTTCGACGAGCAGTACTTC. Protein product: CASSSDYFDEQYF.

This clonotype was seen just once. Written as DNA, the CDR3 is TGCGCCAGGGAACAGGGCGACACCGAATACGAGCAGTACTTC. Protein: CAREQGDTEYEQYF. The chain employs TRBV10-2 and TRBJ2-7; perhaps TRBD1 as D (6 bases). The germline V gene has CDR1 WSHSY and CDR2 SAAADI. V lost 9 bases and J lost 4, with 19 bases in between. This CDR3 region has 14 residues.

This clonotype was detected only a few times. The chain combines TRBV10-3 with TRBJ1-2, with TRBD1 matching over 7 bases. The germline gives CDR1 ENHRY, CDR2 SYGVKD. The junction had 3 bases not matched to a gene; V was cut back by 0 bases and J by 5 bases. The CDR3 sequence is 14 residues long. The CDR3 sequence is CAISESPGGYGYTF. The CDR3 nucleotides are TGTGCCATCAGTGAGTCGCCAGGGGGTTATGGCTACACCTTC.

The chain recombines TRBV20-1 with TRBJ2-1; the match to TRBD2 covers 14 bases. CDR1 is DFQATT and CDR2 is SNEGSKA in the germline V gene (reference sequence). The CDR3 sequence is 17 residues long. Trimming cost V 6 bases and J 2 bases; bases outside gene matches: 9. The CDR3: CSATGTSGSSPYNEQFF. The CDR3 DNA is TGCAGTGCAACCGGGACTAGCGGGAGTTCCCCCTACAATGAGCAGTTCTTC.

The V gene is TRBV29-1, the J gene TRBJ1-2, with D tentatively TRBD1 (5 bases). The V and J ends lost 3 bases and 2 bases respectively, with 16 bases between them. The germline CDR1 and CDR2 sequences are SQVTM and ANQGSEA. This CDR3 has 15 residues. The CDR3 loop reads CSVEAVSGDNYGYTF. The DNA for the CDR3 is TGCAGCGTTGAGGCCGTCTCGGGGGACAACTATGGCTACACCTTC.

This sequence joins TRBV4-1 and TRBJ2-7, with 8 positions matching TRBD2. The CDR3 spans 15 residues. Germline V gives CDR1 MGHRA, CDR2 YSYEKL. The V segment lost 8 bases and the J segment 3 bases; nucleotides outside the gene matches: 12. Here the CDR3 reads CASSGGSGGVYEQYF. CDR3 coding DNA: TGCGCCAGCTCCGGCGGGAGCGGGGGAGTCTACGAGCAGTACTTC.

This clonotype showed up just a few times. This chain uses TRBV6-6 with TRBJ2-1; 7 bases align to TRBD1. The V gene end was trimmed by 2 bases and the J gene end by 6 bases; junction bases not matched to a gene: 7. CDR1 is MNHNY, CDR2 SVGAGI, per germline (reference sequence). The CDR3 spans 15 residues. CDR3 region: CASSYGTVPLNEQFF. For the CDR3, the DNA is TGTGCCAGCAGTTACGGGACAGTTCCTCTCAATGAGCAGTTCTTC.

CDR3 DNA: TGTGCCAGCAGAGACGGACTAAGAGCTGAGTATTTT. As protein: CASRDGLRAEYF. The chain has TRBV6-5 and TRBJ2-3; D might be TRBD2 (6 bases). Trimming took 6 bases from V and 13 from J, leaving 17 bases between them. CDR1 is MNHEY and CDR2 is SVGAGI in the germline V gene. The length of the CDR3 is 12 residues.

The CDR3 DNA follows: TGTGCCAGCAGCTTGACGACTTTGAGCAATCAGCCCCAGCATTTT. Protein sequence: CASSLTTLSNQPQHF. This chain links TRBV5-5 with TRBJ1-5, with D unclear. V lost 1 base, J lost 1 base, and 9 bases lay in between. CDR3 size: 15 residues. The germline V gene encodes CDR1 SGHKS and CDR2 YYEKEE (reference sequence).

This clonotype was counted only a few times. V is TRBV24-1 and J is TRBJ2-4, with D possibly matching TRBD1 (5 bases). The better agreement between TRBJ2-5 and the DNA end casts doubt on the J call. Per the germline V gene, CDR1 is KGHDR and CDR2 is SFDVKD. This CDR3 is built from 13 residues. The CDR3 sequence: CATSEAGKETQYF. As DNA, the CDR3 is TGTGCCACCAGTGAGGCAGGGAAAGAGACCCAGTACTTC.

V and J are TRBV15 and TRBJ2-7, with 11 bases lining up with TRBD1. V lost 3 bases, J lost 4 bases, and 11 bases stayed unmatched. The CDR3 sequence is 17 residues long. Germline V gene sequence: CDR1 LNHNV, CDR2 YYDKDF (reference sequence). The CDR3 DNA follows: TGTGCCACCAGCAGGAACCTCTGGACAGGGGGCGTGTACGAGCAGTACTTC. Translating gives CATSRNLWTGGVYEQYF.

This clonotype appeared a single time. The chain uses TRBV7-2 and TRBJ2-1; no clear D gene. The CDR3 runs 13 residues. The V gene's germline CDR1 is SGHTA and CDR2 FQGNSA. V dropped 0 bases and J dropped 8 bases, with 8 bases sitting between them. The CDR3 region is CASSLARTDEQFF. CDR3 in DNA: TGTGCCAGCAGCTTAGCGAGGACGGATGAGCAGTTCTTC.

This clonotype was detected many times. The chain is built from TRBV6-5 and TRBJ2-7, with D possibly TRBD1 on 5 matching bases. Germline lookup yields CDR1 MNHEY and CDR2 SVGAGI. V lost 2 bases, J lost 3 bases, and 5 bases lay in between. The CDR3 contains 12 residues. Written as DNA, the CDR3 is TGTGCCAGCAGTTACCAGGGCTACGAGCAGTACTTC. Translation: CASSYQGYEQYF.

The rearrangement uses TRBV4-1 and TRBJ1-1, with 7 bases fitting TRBD1. This CDR3 region has 15 residues. CDR1 is MGHRA, CDR2 YSYEKL, per germline. The V and J ends lost 0 bases and 4 bases, in that order; junction bases with no gene match: 5. CDR3 sequence: CASSQDPGGGTEAFF. The DNA for the CDR3 is TGCGCCAGCAGCCAAGATCCAGGGGGAGGCACTGAAGCTTTCTTT.

The chain couples TRBV6-2 or TRBV6-3 to TRBJ2-7; perhaps TRBD2 as D (5 bases). Between the trimmed V and J ends, which lost 5 bases and 7 bases, there was a span of 15 bases. The CDR3 contains 13 residues. Per the germline V gene, CDR1 is MNHEY and CDR2 is SVGEGT. The CDR3 DNA sequence: TGTGCCAGCAGTGATGCCCCGCGGAGGGAGCAGTACTTC. Protein sequence: CASSDAPRREQYF.

A note on this clonotype: A junction end diverges from the germline sequence, so it may reflect a read error. The genes are TRBV29-1 and TRBJ1-2; 7 bases fit TRBD1. Germline V lookup: CDR1 SQVTM, CDR2 ANQGSEA. The CDR3 loop spans 14 amino acids. In DNA form, the CDR3 reads TGCAGTGTTGAGGGGGCGGGCAGGGCCTATGGCTACACCTTC. Amino acid sequence: CSVEGAGRAYGYTF.

This clonotype was recorded a few times. The V and J genes are TRBV6-2 or TRBV6-3 and TRBJ2-5; D uncertain. V lost 2 bases and J lost 0, with 10 bases in between. Germline CDR1 and CDR2: MNHEY and SVGEGT. This CDR3 is built from 15 residues. DNA of the CDR3: TGTGCCAGCAGTTACCGCCCCTATGACCAAGAGACCCAGTACTTC. Translation: CASSYRPYDQETQYF.